The rows below give T cell receptor beta chains drawn from one sample of a study of blood T cell repertoires in COVID-19. Repertoires were generated with immunoSEQ multiplex PCR, while TCRdb's copy carries only in-frame clones and drops some. Here the sample spans approximately 150,000 clones, roughly 84% being singletons. Source material: peripheral blood. All receptors derive from a man between 65 and 85 years old with acute or convalescent COVID-19. The CDR3 runs from the conserved cysteine through the conserved F or W. The order of the fields is D gene, J gene, V gene, clone size, CDR3 DNA, CDR3 protein. A D gene is named only where the DNA matches it firmly. Clone size is stated in some rows and not others, as once, few, many or a class when expanded.

>.|TRBJ2-1|TRBV11-3|.
TGTGCCAGCAGCTTAACAGCGGCCCCCTACAATGAGCAGTTCTTC
CASSLTAAPYNEQFF
>.|TRBJ1-4|TRBV5-1|.
TGCGCCAGCAGCTTGGGGCCCCAGGCCACTAATGAAAAACTGTTTTTT
CASSLGPQATNEKLFF
>TRBD2|TRBJ2-1|TRBV7-8|.
TGTGCCAGCAGCTTAGGGGTTCTAGCGGGAGGGCCTGATGAGCAGTTCTTC
CASSLGVLAGGPDEQFF
>.|TRBJ2-1|TRBV5-5|few
TGTGCCAGCAGCTTTCCCTCCGGGGGACACAATGAGCAGTTCTTC
CASSFPSGGHNEQFF
>TRBD2|TRBJ2-5|TRBV6-6|.
TGTGCCAGCAGTTACCAAACTAGCGGCCCCAAAGAGACCCAGTACTTC
CASSYQTSGPKETQYF
>TRBD1|TRBJ2-1|TRBV5-4|.
TGTGCCAGCAGCTTGGGGGGACAGGGTATCAATGAGCAGTTCTTC
CASSLGGQGINEQFF
>TRBD1|TRBJ1-6|TRBV28|.
TGTGCCAGCAGTCGACGACAGGGGGACCAAGTTTTCCACTTT
CASSRRQGDQVFHF
>.|TRBJ1-1|TRBV5-1|.
TGCGCCAGCAGCTCGATGACAGGGAACACTGAAGCTTTCTTT
CASSSMTGNTEAFF
>TRBD1|TRBJ1-3|TRBV7-9|.
TGTGCCAGCAGCTTAGGGGACAGGTCCTCTGGAAACACCATATATTTT
CASSLGDRSSGNTIYF
>.|TRBJ2-7|TRBV2|few
TGTGCCAGCAGTGAAACCGGGACTCTTCCCTACGAGCAGTACTTC
CASSETGTLPYEQYF
>.|TRBJ1-4|TRBV7-9|.
TGTGCCAGCACCCGGGAGCAAAATGAAAAACTGTTTTTT
CASTREQNEKLFF
>.|TRBJ2-2|TRBV29-1|.
TGCAGCGTTAATGGTGGCATCGGAGGCACCGGGGAGCTGTTTTTT
CSVNGGIGGTGELFF
>.|TRBJ2-7|TRBV5-1|.
TGCGCCAGCAGCTTGGTAGAGACAGGCACCTACGAGCAGTACTTC
CASSLVETGTYEQYF
>.|TRBJ1-6|TRBV2|.
TGTGCCAGCACTGGAGGGCCAAGCTCCTATAATTCACCCCTCCACTTT
CASTGGPSSYNSPLHF
>TRBD2|TRBJ2-3|TRBV15|few
TGTGCCACCAGCAGAGATTGGCGGGGGACAGATACGCAGTATTTT
CATSRDWRGTDTQYF
>TRBD2|TRBJ2-1|TRBV15|.
TGTGCCACCAGCATTAGCGGGGCGACTAGCTCCTACAATGAGCAGTTCTTC
CATSISGATSSYNEQFF
>.|TRBJ1-5|TRBV28|once
TGTGCCAGCAGTTTAGCAGGCGGGGGGCCCCAGCATTTT
CASSLAGGGPQHF
>TRBD2|TRBJ2-1|TRBV7-7|.
TGTGCTAGCAGCTATATAGTAGCGGGAGGTTGGAATGAGCAGTTCTTC
CASSYIVAGGWNEQFF
>TRBD1|TRBJ1-2|TRBV6-5|.
TGTGCCAGCAGCCCCCGGGGCAGGGGGTGGTTCGGCTACACCTTC
CASSPRGRGWFGYTF
>.|TRBJ2-5|TRBV5-6|once
TGTGCCAGCAGCTTGGTTACGCAGGAAGAGACCCAGTACTTC
CASSLVTQEETQYF
>.|TRBJ1-1|TRBV7-8|.
TGTGCCAGCAGCTTAGGGCAGTCACCCGTTGAAGCTTTCTTT
CASSLGQSPVEAFF
>TRBD2|TRBJ2-7|TRBV27|.
TGTGCCAGCAGTACCCGACTAGCGGGCCGGAACGAGCAGTACTTC
CASSTRLAGRNEQYF
>.|TRBJ1-6|TRBV5-5|once
TGTGCCAGCCGCTTAGGACGACAGGCGATGAATTCACCCCTCCACTTT
CASRLGRQAMNSPLHF
>.|TRBJ2-3|TRBV21-1|.
TGTGCCAGCAGCCATCGGAAGGGGACAGATACGCAGTATTTT
CASSHRKGTDTQYF
>.|TRBJ2-5|TRBV6-6|.
TGTGCCAGCAGCCGGGGGGCGCAAGAGACCCAGTACTTC
CASSRGAQETQYF
>.|TRBJ1-2|TRBV7-2|.
TGTGCCAGCAGCCCACCAGGTCTCTATGGCTACACCTTC
CASSPPGLYGYTF
>.|TRBJ1-1|TRBV19|.
TGTGCCAGTAGTATGCAACAGGGTAACACTGAAGCTTTCTTT
CASSMQQGNTEAFF
>.|TRBJ2-1|TRBV7-3|.
TGTGCCAGCAGCGTAGCCCAGGGTTTATCCTACAATGAGCAGTTCTTC
CASSVAQGLSYNEQFF
>.|TRBJ2-5|TRBV3-1/TRBV3-2|.
TGTGCCAGCAGCCAACTAGGGGTCGGGGAGACCCAGTACTTC
CASSQLGVGETQYF
>.|TRBJ2-1|TRBV21-1|.
TGTGCCAGCAGCAAAGGCCCCAAGACTAGCGGGGGGGGCGGTGAGCAGTTCTTC
CASSKGPKTSGGGGEQFF
>TRBD1|TRBJ1-6|TRBV5-5|.
TGTGCCAGCAGCGCCGGGACAGGGGGCTCCTATAATTCACCCCTCCACTTT
CASSAGTGGSYNSPLHF
>.|TRBJ2-7|TRBV18|.
TGTGCCAGCTCACCACCCCCCCGGCAGGGCGTCGGGTACGAGCAGTACTTC
CASSPPPRQGVGYEQYF
>.|TRBJ1-4|TRBV4-2|.
TGTGCCAGCAGCCAAGTCCAGGGGACTAATGAAAAACTGTTTTTT
CASSQVQGTNEKLFF
>TRBD1|TRBJ1-6|TRBV12-3/TRBV12-4|.
TGTGCCAGCAGACAGGGGAATTCACCCCTCCACTTT
CASRQGNSPLHF
>.|TRBJ1-1|TRBV11-3|.
TGTGCCAGCAGCCCCGCCCCCGGCAGGGAAGCTTTCTTT
CASSPAPGREAFF
>TRBD2|TRBJ2-1|TRBV7-3|few
TGTGCCAGCAGCTACGCCGGGACTAGCGGACACAATGAGCAGTTCTTC
CASSYAGTSGHNEQFF
>TRBD1|TRBJ2-5|TRBV4-2|.
TGTGCCAGCAGCCAGGACAGGTATCAAGAGACCCAGTACTTC
CASSQDRYQETQYF
>.|TRBJ2-7|TRBV29-1|few
TGCAGCGCTGTCCGCGTAAGTGGTCCGAGCTCCTACGAGCAGTACTTC
CSAVRVSGPSSYEQYF
>TRBD1|TRBJ1-1|TRBV4-1|.
TGCGCCAGCAGCCAGCTACCGGGACAGGGGGGGGCTGAAGCTTTCTTT
CASSQLPGQGGAEAFF
>TRBD1|TRBJ2-1|TRBV4-1|.
TGCGCCAGCAGCCAAGCCCCGGACAGGGCGAGCTCCTACAATGAGCAGTTCTTC
CASSQAPDRASSYNEQFF
>TRBD2|TRBJ2-5|TRBV9|once
TGTGCCAGCAGCGTTAATTCGGGGGGAGTAGAGACCCAGTACTTC
CASSVNSGGVETQYF
>.|TRBJ2-2|TRBV7-6|.
TGTGCCAGCAGCTTAGCGCAGGCCGGGGAGCTGTTTTTT
CASSLAQAGELFF
>TRBD1|TRBJ1-1|TRBV5-1|.
TGCGCCAGCAGCCTTGGACAGGGGGCGAGTTTTGAAGCTTTCTTT
CASSLGQGASFEAFF
>TRBD2|TRBJ2-3|TRBV6-5|.
TGTGCCAGCAGTTACAACGGGGGGGAAAGCACAGATACGCAGTATTTT
CASSYNGGESTDTQYF
>.|TRBJ1-6|TRBV25-1|.
TGTGCCAGCACCCGGGGGGTGAGTAATTCACCCCTCCACTTT
CASTRGVSNSPLHF
>TRBD1|TRBJ2-2|TRBV24-1|.
TGTGCCACCCGGGGGACAGGGAGCTTGAGCACCGGGGAGCTGTTTTTT
CATRGTGSLSTGELFF
>TRBD1|TRBJ2-3|TRBV2|.
TGTGCCAGCACTGACAGGGGAAGGCAGTATTTT
CASTDRGRQYF
>.|TRBJ2-7|TRBV27|.
TGTGCCAGCAGTTCCTTCGCGACCTACGAGCAGTACTTC
CASSSFATYEQYF
>.|TRBJ2-3|TRBV15|once
TGTGCCACCAGCCCGGGACTCCACACAGATACGCAGTATTTT
CATSPGLHTDTQYF
>.|TRBJ2-5|TRBV28|.
TGTGCCAGCTTTGGGGGGCAAGAGACCCAGTACTTC
CASFGGQETQYF
>TRBD1|TRBJ1-1|TRBV12-3/TRBV12-4|.
TGTGCCACCTCGGGACAGGGAAACACTGAAGCTTTCTTT
CATSGQGNTEAFF
>TRBD1|TRBJ2-5|TRBV18|.
TGTGCCAGCAAGGGACAGGGGGGTGAGGAAGAGACCCAGTACTTC
CASKGQGGEEETQYF
>TRBD1|TRBJ2-7|TRBV5-1|few
TGCGCCAGCCAGACCAGACAGGGTGTCCACGAGCAGTACTTC
CASQTRQGVHEQYF
>.|TRBJ1-2|TRBV29-1|once
TGCAGCGTTGACGCCAGGGACTATGGCTACACCTTC
CSVDARDYGYTF
>TRBD2|TRBJ2-1|TRBV27|.
TGTGCCAGCAGTTTACGGACTAGCGGGATTAGTTTGGGTGAGCAGTTCTTC
CASSLRTSGISLGEQFF
>.|TRBJ1-4|TRBV5-1|.
TGCGCCAGCAGCTTAAATCAAGAGGGTGAAAAACTGTTTTTT
CASSLNQEGEKLFF
>.|TRBJ2-1|TRBV6-5|.
TGTGCCAGCAGGGGGGGAAGGGGATCTTACAATGAGCAGTTCTTC
CASRGGRGSYNEQFF
>.|TRBJ1-2|TRBV30|.
TGTGCCTGGAGTGTATCCCAGAACTATGGCTACACCTTC
CAWSVSQNYGYTF